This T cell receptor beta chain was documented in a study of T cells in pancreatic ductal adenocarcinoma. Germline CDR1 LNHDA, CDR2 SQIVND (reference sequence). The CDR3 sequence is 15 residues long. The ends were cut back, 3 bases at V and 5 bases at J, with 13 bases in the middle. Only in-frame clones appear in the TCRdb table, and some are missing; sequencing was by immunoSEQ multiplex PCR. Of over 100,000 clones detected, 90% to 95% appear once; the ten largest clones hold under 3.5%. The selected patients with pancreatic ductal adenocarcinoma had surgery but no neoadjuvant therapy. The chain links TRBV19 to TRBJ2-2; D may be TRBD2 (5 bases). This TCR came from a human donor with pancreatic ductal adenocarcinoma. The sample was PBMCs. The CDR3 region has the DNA TGTGCCAGTAGTATGTGGCCCAGAGGGACCGGGGAGCTGTTTTTT. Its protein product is CASSMWPRGTGELFF.